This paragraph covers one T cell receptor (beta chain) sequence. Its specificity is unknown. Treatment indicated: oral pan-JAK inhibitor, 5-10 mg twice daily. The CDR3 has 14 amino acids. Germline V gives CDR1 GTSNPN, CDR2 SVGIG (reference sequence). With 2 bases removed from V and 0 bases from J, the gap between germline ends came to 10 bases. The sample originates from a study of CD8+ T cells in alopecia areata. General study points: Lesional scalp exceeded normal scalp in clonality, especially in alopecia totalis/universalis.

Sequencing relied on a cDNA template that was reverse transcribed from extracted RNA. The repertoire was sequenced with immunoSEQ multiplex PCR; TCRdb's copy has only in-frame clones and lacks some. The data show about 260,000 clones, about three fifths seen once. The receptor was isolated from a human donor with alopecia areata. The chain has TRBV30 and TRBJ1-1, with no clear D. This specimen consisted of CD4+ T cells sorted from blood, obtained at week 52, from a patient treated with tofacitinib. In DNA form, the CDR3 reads TGTGCCTGGAGTTCAAGGTACTTGAACACTGAAGCTTTCTTT. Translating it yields CAWSSRYLNTEAFF.